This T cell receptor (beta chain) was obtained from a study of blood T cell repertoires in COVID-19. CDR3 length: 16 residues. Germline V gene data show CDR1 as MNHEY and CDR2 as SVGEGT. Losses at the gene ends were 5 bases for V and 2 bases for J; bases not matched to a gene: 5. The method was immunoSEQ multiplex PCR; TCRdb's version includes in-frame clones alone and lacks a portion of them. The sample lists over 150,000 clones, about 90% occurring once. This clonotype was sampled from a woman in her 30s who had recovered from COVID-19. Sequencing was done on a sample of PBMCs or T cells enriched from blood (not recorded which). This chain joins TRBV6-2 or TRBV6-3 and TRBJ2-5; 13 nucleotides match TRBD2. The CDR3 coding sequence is TGTGCCAGCAGTCCCGTGACTAGCGGGGGGCAAGAGACCCAGTACTTC. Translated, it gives CASSPVTSGGQETQYF.